The 11 T cell receptor beta chains below were found in one sample sequenced in a study of blood T cell repertoires in COVID-19. Assay used: immunoSEQ multiplex PCR; TCRdb lists only in-frame clones, some missing. The sample includes roughly 300,000 clones, roughly 87% of them seen just once. Sequencing was done on a sample of PBMCs or T cells enriched from blood (not recorded which). These receptors all come from a woman aged 25-40 years who had recovered from COVID-19.

The chain couples TRBV5-1 to TRBJ1-2; no firm D call. Germline V gene lookup returns CDR1 SGHRS and CDR2 YFSETQ. The CDR3 sequence is 14 residues long. V lost 4 bases and J lost 4, with 14 bases in between. The CDR3 protein is CASSPDGEIYGYTF. The CDR3 nucleotides read TGCGCCAGCAGCCCGGACGGGGAGATCTATGGCTACACCTTC.

V is TRBV29-1 and J is TRBJ1-1, with a possible D match to TRBD1 (6 bases). The V gene's germline CDR1 is SQVTM and CDR2 ANQGSEA. Trimming took 6 bases from V and 1 from J, leaving 15 bases between them. The CDR3 runs 14 residues. CDR3 nucleotide sequence: TGCAGCGTGGCCCGGACAGTCCGGAACACTGAAGCTTTCTTT. It is translated as CSVARTVRNTEAFF.

The chain employs TRBV5-6 and TRBJ2-5; D is perhaps TRBD2 (5 bases). Germline lookup yields CDR1 SGHDT and CDR2 YYEEEE. The CDR3 runs to 14 residues. Trimming cost V 3 bases and J 5 bases, with 14 bases left between them. CDR3 nucleotides: TGTGCCAGCAGCTCCTCGTCGGGGTGGGAGACCCAGTACTTC. This translates into CASSSSSGWETQYF.

Turning to this clone: The sample carries other DNA sequences with the same CDR3. The chain has TRBV30 and TRBJ1-5, with TRBD1 matching 7 bases. CDR3 length equals 14 residues. The V segment lost 3 bases and the J segment 2 bases; nucleotides outside the gene matches: 4. Germline V gene data show CDR1 as GTSNPN and CDR2 as SVGIG (reference sequence). The CDR3 nucleotides read TGTGCCTGGAGCCCTGGACAGGGCAATCAGCCCCAGCATTTT. Residues: CAWSPGQGNQPQHF.

This chain links TRBV20-1 with TRBJ2-7, with 8 bases aligning to TRBD1. Germline values: CDR1 DFQATT, CDR2 SNEGSKA (reference sequence). The V segment lost 3 bases and the J segment 1 base; nucleotides outside the gene matches: 2. There are 13 residues in the CDR3. The CDR3 DNA reads as TGCAGTGCTAGTCAGGGGGCTTCCTACGAGCAGTACTTC. It specifies CSASQGASYEQYF.

The chain carries TRBV30 and TRBJ1-2, with 7 bases aligning to TRBD1. The CDR3 sequence is 11 residues long. Germline V gives CDR1 GTSNPN, CDR2 SVGIG (reference sequence). V lost 0 bases and J lost 10; bases outside the gene matches: 2. The CDR3 protein is CAWSVGGDYTF. CDR3 nucleotides: TGTGCCTGGAGTGTAGGGGGCGACTACACCTTC.

The V gene is TRBV7-2, the J gene TRBJ1-6; 8 nucleotides agree with TRBD1. There are 18 residues in the CDR3. In germline, CDR1 is SGHTA, CDR2 FQGNSA. Losses at the gene ends were 5 bases for V and 0 bases for J; bases not matched to a gene: 9. The CDR3 sequence: CASSPRTGRSSYNSPLHF. The CDR3 bases are TGTGCCAGCAGCCCACGGACAGGGCGAAGCTCCTATAATTCACCCCTCCACTTT.

The gene calls are TRBV19 and TRBJ1-2; possibly TRBD1 for D (6 bases). Germline CDR1 LNHDA, CDR2 SQIVND (reference sequence). The CDR3 consists of 17 residues. Trimming removed 3 bases at V and 4 bases at J, with 21 bases between. The CDR3 sequence is CASSIPPGEGVGYGYTF. The CDR3 region has the DNA TGTGCCAGTAGTATTCCCCCAGGGGAGGGGGTAGGCTATGGCTACACCTTC. The full variable domain, completed using reference TRBV19 and TRBJ1-2, is DGGITQSPKYLFRKEGQNVTLSCEQNLNHDAMYWYRQDPGQGLRLIYYSQIVNDFQKGDIAEGYSVSREKKESFPLTVTSAQKNPTAFYLCASSIPPGEGVGYGYTFGSGTRLTVV.

The chain employs TRBV9 and TRBJ2-3; D not certain. Looked up from germline, CDR1 is SGDLS and CDR2 is YYNGEE. The CDR3 has 12 amino acids. Trimming pared 6 bases from V and 1 base from J, leaving 6 bases between. The CDR3 sequence is CASNPGTDTQYF. CDR3 sequence (DNA): TGTGCCAGCAACCCAGGCACAGATACGCAGTATTTT.

The chain carries TRBV9 and TRBJ1-2, with D possibly TRBD1 on 5 matching bases. This CDR3 comprises 13 residues. CDR1 and CDR2 (germline): SGDLS, YYNGEE. Trimming took off 7 bases at V and 4 bases at J, with 14 bases between the two ends. The CDR3 loop reads CASRKDTIYGYTF. In DNA form, the CDR3 reads TGTGCCAGCCGGAAGGACACCATCTATGGCTACACCTTC.

The chain recombines TRBV3-1 (or the pseudogene TRBV3-2) with TRBJ2-7; 14 nucleotides match TRBD2. The CDR3 contains 14 residues. Unmatched junction bases numbered 3, after V lost 4 bases and J lost 7 bases. Germline V gene lookup returns CDR1 LGHDT and CDR2 YNNKEL (reference sequence). The DNA of the CDR3 is TGTGCCAGCAGCCGGACTAGCGGGGGGTTTGAGCAGTACTTC. Translation gives CASSRTSGGFEQYF.